This TCR beta chain derives from a study of blood T cell repertoires in COVID-19. Looking at the study overall: Both acute and convalescent COVID-19 samples were obtained from the United States, Italy and Spain.

Per the authors' pipeline: Scientists estimated how many nucleated cells there were by amplifying reference gene primers. Assay: immunoSEQ multiplex PCR; the TCRdb copy retains only in-frame clones and omits some. D and trimming were read from the DNA, whereas the V and J calls and clone size are those reported in that table. The data contain about 180,000 clones, around 83% of them singletons. Germline trimming cut 7 bases from V and 3 bases from J; bases unmatched to any gene: 11. There are 15 residues in the CDR3. Germline CDR1 MDHEN, CDR2 SYDVKM. This clone has just a few counts. The chain recombines TRBV28 with TRBJ2-5; TRBD1 agrees at 7 bases. Source material: PBMCs or T cells enriched from blood (not recorded which). This receptor was obtained from a man between 35 and 55 years old who had recovered from COVID-19. The DNA for the CDR3 is TGTGCCAGCAATGTCCGCCGGCAGGGGGAAGAGACCCAGTACTTC. Amino acid sequence: CASNVRRQGEETQYF. The complete variable domain, with remaining parts taken from reference TRBV28 and TRBJ2-5, reads DVKVTQSSRYLVKRTGEKVFLECVQDMDHENMFWYRQDPGLGLRLIYFSYDVKMKEKGDIPEGYSVSREKKERFSLILESASTNQTSMYLCASNVRRQGEETQYFGPGTRLLVL.